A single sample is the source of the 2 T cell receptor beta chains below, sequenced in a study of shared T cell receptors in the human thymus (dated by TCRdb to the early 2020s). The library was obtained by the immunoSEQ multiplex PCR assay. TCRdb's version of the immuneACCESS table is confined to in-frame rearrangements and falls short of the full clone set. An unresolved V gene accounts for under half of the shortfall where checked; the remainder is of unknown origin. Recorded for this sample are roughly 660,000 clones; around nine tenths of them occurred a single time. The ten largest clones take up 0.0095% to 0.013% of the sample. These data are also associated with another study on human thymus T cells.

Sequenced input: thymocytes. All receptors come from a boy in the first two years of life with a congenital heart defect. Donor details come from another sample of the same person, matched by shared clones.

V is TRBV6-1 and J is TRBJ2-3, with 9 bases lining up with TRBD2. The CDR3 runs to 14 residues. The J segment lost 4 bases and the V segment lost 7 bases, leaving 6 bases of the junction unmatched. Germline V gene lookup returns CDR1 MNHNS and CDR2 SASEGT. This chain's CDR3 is CASTTSGGADTQYF. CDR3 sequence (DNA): TGTGCCAGCACGACTAGCGGAGGGGCAGATACGCAGTATTTT.

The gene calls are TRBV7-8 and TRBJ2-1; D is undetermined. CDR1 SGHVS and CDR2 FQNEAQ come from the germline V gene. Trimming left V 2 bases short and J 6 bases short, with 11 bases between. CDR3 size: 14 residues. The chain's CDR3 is CASSLTWPLNEQFF. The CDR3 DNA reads TGTGCCAGCAGCTTAACGTGGCCCCTCAATGAGCAGTTCTTC.